These T cell receptor beta chains were read from a single sample in a study of blood T cell repertoires in COVID-19. Sequencing was performed with immunoSEQ multiplex PCR; in TCRdb, only in-frame clones are kept and a portion is missing. Among approximately 150,000 clones, 81% were seen once, and the ten largest hold 7.5% to 9%. Sequenced sample: peripheral blood. Receptors were obtained from a human donor in a cohort sampled during active COVID-19. The CDR3 runs from the conserved cysteine through the conserved F or W. A D gene is named only where the DNA matches it firmly. Size values are once, few and many counts, or a class for expanded clones, and some rows have none.

j_gene	d_gene	abundance	v_gene	CDR3nt	CDR3aa
TRBJ1-2	.	few	TRBV7-8	TGTGCCAGCAGCCTGGGGACATTCGGCTACACCTTC	CASSLGTFGYTF
TRBJ1-1	TRBD1	.	TRBV5-5	TGTGCCAGCAGCGAAATGACAGGGGTAAGAAGTACTGAAGCTTTCTTT	CASSEMTGVRSTEAFF
TRBJ2-7	.	.	TRBV5-1	TGCGCCAGCAGCTTCGCGACAGGAGAGCAGTACTTC	CASSFATGEQYF
TRBJ2-7	.	.	TRBV7-9	TGTGCCAGCGGTGCGGCGGATGTCGGCTACGAGCAGTACTTC	CASGAADVGYEQYF
TRBJ2-1	TRBD2	many	TRBV5-1	TGCGCCAGCAGCTTTGGGGAGGGACTTCAGTTCTTC	CASSFGEGLQFF
TRBJ2-7	TRBD1	.	TRBV23-1	TGCGCCAGCAGTCAATCTAGGGGACAGGGCTACGAGCAGTACTTC	CASSQSRGQGYEQYF
TRBJ2-3	.	.	TRBV14	TGTGCCAGCAGCAGAGCCGGGGATACGCAGTATTTT	CASSRAGDTQYF
TRBJ2-7	TRBD2	.	TRBV19	TGTGCCAGTAGTACAGGGGACGGACTAGCACTTCACGAGCAGTACTTC	CASSTGDGLALHEQYF
TRBJ2-2	TRBD1	.	TRBV5-1	TGCGCCAGCAGACCAACTCGGACAGGGGCCGGGGAGCTGTTTTTT	CASRPTRTGAGELFF
TRBJ2-6	.	.	TRBV5-5	TGTGCCAGCAGCTCGGTGGGACAACGACTTGGGGCCAACGTCCTGACTTTC	CASSSVGQRLGANVLTF
TRBJ1-2	.	.	TRBV29-1	TGCAGCGTTGCTCAGCAGGGATCGGGAGAATATGGCTACACCTTC	CSVAQQGSGEYGYTF
TRBJ2-5	TRBD2	.	TRBV5-1	TGCGCCAGCAGCCCGGGACTAGCGGGAAGCCAAGAGACCCAGTACTTC	CASSPGLAGSQETQYF
TRBJ2-7	.	.	TRBV18	TGTGCCAGCTCACCTAGTGGGGGCCCCTACGAGCAGTACTTC	CASSPSGGPYEQYF
TRBJ1-4	.	.	TRBV2	TGTGCCAGCAGTGCGGTTAGGGGGTTAAAACTGTTTTTT	CASSAVRGLKLFF
TRBJ2-7	TRBD1	.	TRBV6-2/TRBV6-3	TGTGCCAGCACCCCCCTTTCGGGCAGTCCGGACAGGAACTACGAGCAGTACTTC	CASTPLSGSPDRNYEQYF
TRBJ1-1	.	.	TRBV21-1	TGTGCCAACCCCCTGGGGCTGTGCATGAACACTGAAGCTTTCTTT	CANPLGLCMNTEAFF
TRBJ2-7	.	.	TRBV7-8	TGTGCCAGCAGCTTAATGGGGGGCGAGCAGTACTTC	CASSLMGGEQYF
TRBJ1-5	.	.	TRBV5-5	TGTGCCAGCAGCCTTAACCCCGGGAATAATCAGCCCCAGCATTTT	CASSLNPGNNQPQHF
TRBJ2-5	.	.	TRBV6-5	TGTGCCAGCACCCCCGACGGACTACAAGAGACCCAGTACTTC	CASTPDGLQETQYF
TRBJ1-1	TRBD1	once	TRBV19	TGTGCCAGTAGTCAACAGGGGGGGAACACTGAAGCTTTCTTT	CASSQQGGNTEAFF
TRBJ1-4	.	.	TRBV6-5	TGTGCCAGCAGTTCCCTCGCGGGAGGTGAAAAACTGTTTTTT	CASSSLAGGEKLFF
TRBJ2-5	.	.	TRBV25-1	TGTGCCAGCAGTGGCTACCTAGCGCCACAAGAGACCCAGTACTTC	CASSGYLAPQETQYF
TRBJ2-7	TRBD2	.	TRBV20-1	TGCAGTGCTAGTCGATTACTAGCGGGAGGGTCCTACGAGCAGTACTTC	CSASRLLAGGSYEQYF
TRBJ2-7	TRBD1	once	TRBV5-4	TGTGCCAGCAGCTCTGGTTTCGGGACAGTCTCCTACGAGCAGTACTTC	CASSSGFGTVSYEQYF
TRBJ2-4	TRBD1	few	TRBV23-1	TGCGCCAGCAGCCGACAGGGGAAGGGTAGGCCCAAAAACATTCAGTACTTC	CASSRQGKGRPKNIQYF
TRBJ2-2	TRBD1	.	TRBV29-1	TGCAGCGTTTTTCCGGGACAGAGTAACACCGGGGAGCTGTTTTTT	CSVFPGQSNTGELFF
TRBJ1-5	.	.	TRBV5-8	TGTGCCAGCAGCTTGGCCGGGGGATATAGCAATCAGCCCCAGCATTTT	CASSLAGGYSNQPQHF
TRBJ2-1	TRBD1	.	TRBV4-2	TGTGCCAGCAGCCGTAGGAGGACAGGGTTCGTGGATGAGCAGTTCTTC	CASSRRRTGFVDEQFF
TRBJ1-3	.	few	TRBV6-5	TGTGCCAGCAGTTACGGGGGCCTCGGAAACACCATATATTTT	CASSYGGLGNTIYF